This T cell receptor beta chain was captured by sequencing in a study of blood T cell repertoires in COVID-19. In the authors' workflow: Amplification with reference gene primers provided the estimates of nucleated cell counts. The repertoire was sequenced with immunoSEQ multiplex PCR; TCRdb's copy has only in-frame clones and lacks some. That table supplies the V and J calls and clone size; D and trimming were determined from the DNA. The sample records about 320,000 clones, over 85% being singletons. Germline V lookup: CDR1 LGHNA, CDR2 YSLEER. The CDR3 length is 13 residues. The V gene lost 2 bases and the J gene lost 3 bases, with 6 bases spanning the gap. As concerns this clone: Other nucleotide sequences from this sample produce the same CDR3.

This receptor was identified in a man aged 55 to 70 who had recovered from COVID-19. The V call is TRBV4-3, the J call TRBJ2-3, with a weak D call TRBD2 (5 bases). Sequencing input: PBMCs or T cells enriched from blood (not recorded which). The DNA of the CDR3 is TGCGCCAGCAGCCAATCGGGGACAGATACGCAGTATTTT. Translation gives CASSQSGTDTQYF.